The clone carrying this T cell receptor beta chain was seen only a few times. Its antigen remains unidentified. The sample comes from a study of cytomegalovirus exposure and HLA in healthy donors. General observations from the study: Judged likely to be a sequencing artifact was a cluster of highly shared sequence variants.

Regarding donors, all were healthy bone marrow donors. Use of 60 Vbeta and 13 Jbeta primers characterized the PCR. Sequencing used immunoSEQ multiplex PCR; TCRdb keeps in-frame clones, though not all of them. The sample records 250,000 to 350,000 clones, roughly 88% being singletons. The CDR3 spans 16 residues. Germline lookup yields CDR1 LGHNA and CDR2 YSLEER. Deletions cut 0 bases from V and 1 base from J, with 10 bases between. This chain links TRBV4-3 with TRBJ1-5; D is ambiguous. Source material: PBMCs. The clonotype was recovered from a man aged 35-49 years in good health and CMV-seropositive. CDR3 loop: CASSQDSPGSNQPQHF. The CDR3 DNA is TGCGCCAGCAGCCAAGACTCTCCCGGGAGCAATCAGCCCCAGCATTTT.